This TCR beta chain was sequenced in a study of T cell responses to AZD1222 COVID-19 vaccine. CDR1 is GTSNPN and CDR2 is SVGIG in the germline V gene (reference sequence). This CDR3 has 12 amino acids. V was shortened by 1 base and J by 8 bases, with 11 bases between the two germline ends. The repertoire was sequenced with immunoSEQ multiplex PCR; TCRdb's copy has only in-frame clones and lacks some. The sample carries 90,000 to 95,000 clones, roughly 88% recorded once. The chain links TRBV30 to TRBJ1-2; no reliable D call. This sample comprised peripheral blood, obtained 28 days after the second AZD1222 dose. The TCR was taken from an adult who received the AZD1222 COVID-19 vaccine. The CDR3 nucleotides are TGTGCCTGGAGTGCCTCCGTGGGGGGCTACACCTTC. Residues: CAWSASVGGYTF.